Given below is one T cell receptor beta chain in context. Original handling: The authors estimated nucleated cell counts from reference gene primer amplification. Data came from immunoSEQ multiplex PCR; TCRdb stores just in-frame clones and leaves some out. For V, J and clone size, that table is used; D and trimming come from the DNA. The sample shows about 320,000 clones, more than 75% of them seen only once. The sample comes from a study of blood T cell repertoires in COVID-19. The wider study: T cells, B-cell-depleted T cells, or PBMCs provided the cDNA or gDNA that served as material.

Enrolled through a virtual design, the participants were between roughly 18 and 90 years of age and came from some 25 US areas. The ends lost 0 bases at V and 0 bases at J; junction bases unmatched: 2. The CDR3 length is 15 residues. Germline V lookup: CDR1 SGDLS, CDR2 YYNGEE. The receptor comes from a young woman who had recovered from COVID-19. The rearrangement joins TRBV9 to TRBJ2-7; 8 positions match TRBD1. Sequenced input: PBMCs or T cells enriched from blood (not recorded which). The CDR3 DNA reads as TGTGCCAGCAGCGTAGCAGGGACAGGCTCCTACGAGCAGTACTTC. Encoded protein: CASSVAGTGSYEQYF.